This TCR beta chain was captured in a study of PD-L1 blockade in urothelial cancer. About the study: Blood analysis took place 3 weeks (second dose) and 6 weeks after treatment start. Median blood clonality was approximately 0.08, with 75,000 to 100,000 unique TCRs.

The study's findings and limits: Having blood TCR clonality under the median before treatment predicted better survival.

Sequencing used immunoSEQ multiplex PCR; TCRdb keeps in-frame clones, though not all of them. The repertoire consists of about 40,000 clones, with 86% occurring once and the leading ten covering roughly a quarter. Details on this clone: The antigen is not known.

Documented time point: peripheral blood 6 weeks after treatment start. The number of samples from each patient was between 1 and 8, taken pretreatment and on-treatment. Sequencing used PBMCs, obtained around atezolizumab (anti-PD-L1) treatment. The clonotype comes from a man between 60 and 75 years old with urothelial cancer.

CDR3 bases: TGTGCCAGCAGACAAGCGAGGGACAGGGTTCCCGGGGAGCTGTTTTTT. It translates to CASRQARDRVPGELFF. The chain uses TRBV27 and TRBJ2-2; the match to TRBD1 covers 9 bases. V dropped 6 bases and J dropped 6; count of bases not matched to a gene: 11. The CDR3 has 16 amino acids. CDR1 is MNHEY, CDR2 SMNVEV, per germline (reference sequence).